This note documents a single TCR beta chain sequence. Its antigen is as yet unknown. Unique molecular identifiers tagged the TCRbeta library. TCRdb ran MiXCR on the PCR reads and lists one entry per CDR3 protein. The table records 200,000 or so distinct CDR3 sequences, 6.6% of them present only once. The data were obtained in a study of T-cell reconstitution after alpha-beta-depleted transplantation in children. Study-level findings and limits: Several patients had high TCRbeta diversity at day 60; it came from surviving recipient T cells and thymic progenitors. Expanded graft clones, several hundred of them, were reportedly the source of alpha-beta T cells about two months after transplant. From newly produced T cells came most of the T-cell counts and diversity one year after transplant.

The length of the CDR3 is 14 residues. After removal of 8 bases from V and 2 bases from J, the junction contained 3 bases not matched to a gene. Germline CDR1 reads MNHEY; CDR2 reads SMNVEV (reference sequence). The V call is TRBV27, the J call TRBJ2-7, with TRBD2 matching 13 bases. The sequence derives from a boy aged 2 to 10 with acute lymphoblastic leukemia, due to receive a stem cell transplant. The sample in question was PBMCs, obtained before TCRalphabeta/CD19-depleted stem cell transplant. The CDR3 loop reads CASSGTSGAYEQYF. The CDR3 DNA reads as TGTGCCAGCTCCGGGACTAGCGGGGCCTACGAGCAGTACTTC.